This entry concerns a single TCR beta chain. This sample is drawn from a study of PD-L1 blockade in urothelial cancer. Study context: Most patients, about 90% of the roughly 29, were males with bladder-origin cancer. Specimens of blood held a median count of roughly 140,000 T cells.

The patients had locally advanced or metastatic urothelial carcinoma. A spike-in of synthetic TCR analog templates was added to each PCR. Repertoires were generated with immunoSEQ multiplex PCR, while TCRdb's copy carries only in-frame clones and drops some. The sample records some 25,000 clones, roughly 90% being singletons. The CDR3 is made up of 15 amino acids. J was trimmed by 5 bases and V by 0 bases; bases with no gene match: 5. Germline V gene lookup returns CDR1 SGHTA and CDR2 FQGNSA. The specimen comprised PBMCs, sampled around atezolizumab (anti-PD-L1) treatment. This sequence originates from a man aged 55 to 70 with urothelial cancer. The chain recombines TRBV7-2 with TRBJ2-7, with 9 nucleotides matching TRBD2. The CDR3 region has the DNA TGTGCCAGCAGCTTAGCCCCCCGCGGGAGGGACGAGCAGTACTTC. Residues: CASSLAPRGRDEQYF.